This TCR beta chain was identified in a study of blood T cell repertoires in COVID-19 (dated by TCRdb to 2020 to 2022). With respect to the entire study: Collaborator samples came from the United States, Italy and Spain and covered acute and convalescent phases of COVID-19. The sample metadata nearly always contained a de-identified subject ID, COVID-19 status, age in years and sex. Where available, HLA class I and class II types were taken from metadata supplied by the sample provider and were not determined by assay-based typing. A freely available public database, intended as a resource for researchers studying the immune response to SARS-CoV-2, is where the repertoires were released. The material from the prospective study consisted of cDNA or gDNA derived from T cells, B-cell-depleted T cells, or PBMCs. Subjects who had been exposed to COVID-19, were actively infected with it, or had recovered from it provided the deeply sampled blood TCRbeta repertoires that made up the dataset. The samples were drawn from the first 160 participants of the ongoing ImmuneRACE study and from 950 to 1,500 subjects provided by 6 global collaborators. Here is what the overall study found, with its caveats: The quantity of clinical and demographic metadata differed by source and by participant and was supplied without curation.

From V the trimming removes 3 bases and from J it removes 2 bases, while the gene matches leave 15 bases of the junction unaccounted for. The CDR3 measures 18 amino acids from cysteine to phenylalanine. Only CDR3 DNA is held: 54 bases, read in frame from base 1. CDR1 MRHNA and CDR2 SNTAGT were looked up in the germline V gene. TCRbeta CDR3 regions were amplified from genomic DNA by means of the immunoSEQ Assay, a bias-controlled multiplex PCR. Per the authors' processing: Within the assay, amplification of reference gene primers was used to estimate how many nucleated cells each sample contained. To quantify the absolute abundance of each unique TCRbeta CDR3 rearrangement, sequence reads were collapsed and filtered. For each sample, productive Simpson clonality was calculated by taking the square root of Simpson's diversity index across productive rearrangements. The table comes from immuneACCESS by way of TCRdb, which keeps in-frame sequences with V and J called. Part of the clones is missing from these tables; in studies checked, under half for an unresolved V gene and the rest for unknown reasons. D and trimming were read from the DNA, whereas the V and J calls and clone size are those reported in that table. Present in this sample are some 200,000 clones, approximately 86% of which were seen just once. The ten largest make up under 6.5% of the sample.

Only a few counts were recorded for this clone. Its binding antigen is unknown. Per-nucleotide qualities are absent, and no much larger clonotype sits a single base away. Participants in the prospective study were enrolled through a virtual design, were aged roughly 18 to 95 years, and lived in about two dozen United States geographic areas. Cohort assignment in the prospective study relied on participant-reported clinical history from a screening survey and a study questionnaire. In the prospective study, whole blood, serum and a nasopharyngeal or oropharyngeal swab were collected from each participant by mobile phlebotomists. Prospective study participants could optionally give additional blood draws and questionnaires over an approximately 2-month period. Before DNA extraction, prospective study blood samples were shipped either frozen or at room temperature.

The receptor was derived from a woman aged 55-70 years with acute COVID-19. Material for sequencing was PBMCs or T cells enriched from blood (not recorded which). In this chain, TRBV6-4 is recombined with TRBJ2-5; TRBD1 agrees with 7 junctional bases. Here the CDR3 is given as CASSDAGWAGGRQETQYF. The bases read TGTGCCAGCAGTGATGCGGGTTGGGCAGGGGGTCGTCAAGAGACCCAGTACTTC.